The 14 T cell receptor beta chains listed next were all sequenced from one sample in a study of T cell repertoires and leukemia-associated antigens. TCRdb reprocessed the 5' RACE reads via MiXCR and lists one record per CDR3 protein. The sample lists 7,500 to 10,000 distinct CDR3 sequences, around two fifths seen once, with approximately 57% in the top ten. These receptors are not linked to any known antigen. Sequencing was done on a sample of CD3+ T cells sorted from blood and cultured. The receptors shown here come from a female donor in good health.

The CDR3 loop reads CASSFGDGENQPQHF. The CDR3 DNA reads as TGTGCCAGCAGCTTCGGGGACGGAGAAAATCAGCCCCAGCATTTT. The V call is TRBV5-5, the J call TRBJ1-5; tentatively, D is TRBD1 (5 bases). Germline CDR1 reads SGHKS; CDR2 reads YYEKEE (reference sequence). V was cut by 2 bases and J by 4 bases, with 13 bases left in between. The CDR3 length is 15 residues.

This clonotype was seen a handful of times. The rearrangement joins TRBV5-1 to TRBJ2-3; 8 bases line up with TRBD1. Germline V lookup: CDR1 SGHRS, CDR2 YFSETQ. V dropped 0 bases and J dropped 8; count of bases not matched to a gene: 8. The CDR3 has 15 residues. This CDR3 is CASSLVETGEGTQYF. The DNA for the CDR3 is TGCGCCAGCAGCTTGGTCGAGACAGGGGAAGGTACGCAGTATTTT.

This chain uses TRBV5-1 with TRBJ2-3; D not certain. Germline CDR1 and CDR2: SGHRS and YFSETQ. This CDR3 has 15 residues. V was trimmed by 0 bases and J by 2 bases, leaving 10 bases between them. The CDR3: CASSLGRDPTDTQYF. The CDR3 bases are TGCGCCAGCAGCTTGGGACGAGACCCCACAGATACGCAGTATTTT.

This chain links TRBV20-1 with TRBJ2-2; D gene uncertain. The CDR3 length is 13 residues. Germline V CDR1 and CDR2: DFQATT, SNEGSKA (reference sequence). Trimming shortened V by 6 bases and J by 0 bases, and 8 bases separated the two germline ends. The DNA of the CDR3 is TGCAGTGCCACGAAAGCGAACACCGGGGAGCTGTTTTTT. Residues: CSATKANTGELFF.

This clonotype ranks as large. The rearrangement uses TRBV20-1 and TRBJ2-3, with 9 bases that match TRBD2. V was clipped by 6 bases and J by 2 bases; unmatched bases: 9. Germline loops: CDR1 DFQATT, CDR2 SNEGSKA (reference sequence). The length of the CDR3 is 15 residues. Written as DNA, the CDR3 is TGCAGTGCGAATCGCCGACTAGCGGACACAGATACGCAGTATTTT. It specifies CSANRRLADTDTQYF.

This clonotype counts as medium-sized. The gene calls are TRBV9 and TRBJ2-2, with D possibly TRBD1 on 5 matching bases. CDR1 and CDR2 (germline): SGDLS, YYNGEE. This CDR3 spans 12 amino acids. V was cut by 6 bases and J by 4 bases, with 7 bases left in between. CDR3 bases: TGTGCCAGCAAAGGGGCCACCGGGGAGCTGTTTTTT. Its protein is CASKGATGELFF.

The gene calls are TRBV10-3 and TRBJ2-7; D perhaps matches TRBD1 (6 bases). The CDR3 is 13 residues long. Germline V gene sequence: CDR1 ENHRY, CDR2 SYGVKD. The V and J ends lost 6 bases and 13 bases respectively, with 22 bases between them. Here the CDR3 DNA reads TGTGCCATCAGCCTCAGGGGAATCCTTCCCTTTTACTTC. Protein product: CAISLRGILPFYF.

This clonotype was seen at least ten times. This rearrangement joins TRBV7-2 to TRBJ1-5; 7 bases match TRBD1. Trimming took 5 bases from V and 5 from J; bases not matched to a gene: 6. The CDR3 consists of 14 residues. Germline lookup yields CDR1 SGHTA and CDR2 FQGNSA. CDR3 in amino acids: CASSKGTVDQPQHF. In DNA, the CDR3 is TGTGCCAGCAGCAAGGGGACAGTAGATCAGCCCCAGCATTTT. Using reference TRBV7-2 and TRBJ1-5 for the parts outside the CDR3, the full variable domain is GAGVSQSPSNKVTEKGKDVELRCDPISGHTALYWYRQSLGQGLEFLIYFQGNSAPDKSGLPSDRFSAERTGGSVSTLTIQRTQQEDSAVYLCASSKGTVDQPQHFGDGTRLSIL.

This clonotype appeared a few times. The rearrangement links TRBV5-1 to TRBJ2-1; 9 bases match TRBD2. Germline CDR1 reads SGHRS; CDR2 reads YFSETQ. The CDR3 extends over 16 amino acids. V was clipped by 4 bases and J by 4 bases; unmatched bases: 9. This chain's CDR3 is CASSPEALAGYNEQFF. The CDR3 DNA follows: TGCGCCAGCAGCCCGGAGGCCCTAGCGGGATACAATGAGCAGTTCTTC. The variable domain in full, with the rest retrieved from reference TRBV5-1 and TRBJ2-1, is KAGVTQTPRYLIKTRGQQVTLSCSPISGHRSVSWYQQTPGQGLQFLFEYFSETQRNKGNFPGRFSGRQFSNSRSEMNVSTLELGDSALYLCASSPEALAGYNEQFFGPGTRLTVL.

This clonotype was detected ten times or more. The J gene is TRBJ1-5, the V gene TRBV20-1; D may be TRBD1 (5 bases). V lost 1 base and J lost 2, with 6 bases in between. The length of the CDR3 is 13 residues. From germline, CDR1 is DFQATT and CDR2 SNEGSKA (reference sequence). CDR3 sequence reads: CSARGQRNQPQHF. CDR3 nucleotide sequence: TGCAGTGCTAGAGGACAGCGCAATCAGCCCCAGCATTTT.

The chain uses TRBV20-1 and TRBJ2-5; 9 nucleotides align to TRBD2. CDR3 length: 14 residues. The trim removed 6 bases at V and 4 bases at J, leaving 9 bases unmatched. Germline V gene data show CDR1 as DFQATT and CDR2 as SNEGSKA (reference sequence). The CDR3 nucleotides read TGCAGTGCGCTGGACCTGACTAGCGGAGAGACCCAGTACTTC. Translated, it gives CSALDLTSGETQYF.

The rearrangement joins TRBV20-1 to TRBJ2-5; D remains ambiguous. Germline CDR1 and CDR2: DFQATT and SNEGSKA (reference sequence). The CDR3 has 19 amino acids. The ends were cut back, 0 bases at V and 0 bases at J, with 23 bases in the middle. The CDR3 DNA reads TGCAGTGCTAGAGATCCGAGTCCGGGCCGCAGTACCGACCAAGAGACCCAGTACTTC. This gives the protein CSARDPSPGRSTDQETQYF.

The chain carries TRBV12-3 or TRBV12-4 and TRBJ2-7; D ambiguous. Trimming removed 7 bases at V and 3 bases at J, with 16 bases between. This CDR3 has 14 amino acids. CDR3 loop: CASTILEVHYEQYF. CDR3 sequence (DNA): TGTGCCAGCACCATTCTAGAGGTCCACTACGAGCAGTACTTC.

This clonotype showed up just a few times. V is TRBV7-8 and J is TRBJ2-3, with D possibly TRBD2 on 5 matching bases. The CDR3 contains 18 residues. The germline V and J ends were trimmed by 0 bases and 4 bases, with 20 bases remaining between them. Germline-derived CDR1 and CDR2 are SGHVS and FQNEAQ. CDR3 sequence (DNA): TGTGCCAGCAGCTTAGCTCCTCCCGGGCGGAGGCGACCAGATACGCAGTATTTT. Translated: CASSLAPPGRRRPDTQYF.